These T cell receptor beta chains were read from a single sample in a study of blood T cell repertoires in COVID-19. The protocol was immunoSEQ multiplex PCR, while the TCRdb copy is restricted to in-frame clones and leaves out a portion. Seen here are approximately 110,000 clones, around 66% observed once, and the top ten hold approximately 5.9%. The sequencing input was peripheral blood. These receptor sequences come from a man older than 75 with acute or convalescent COVID-19. CDR3s include the opening cysteine and the closing phenylalanine or tryptophan. A D gene is named only where the DNA matches it firmly. Expanded clones are given a class, and other clones once, few, many or no size at all.

len	d_gene	abundance	v_gene	j_gene	CDR3nt	CDR3aa
14	TRBD1	.	TRBV7-2	TRBJ1-2	TGTGCCAGCAGCTTGGTTACAGGGGCAAGCGGCTACACCTTC	CASSLVTGASGYTF
16	TRBD1	.	TRBV27	TRBJ1-2	TGTGCCAGCAGTTTTTTGGGACAGGGAAACAACTATGGCTACACCTTC	CASSFLGQGNNYGYTF
15	.	.	TRBV3-1/TRBV3-2	TRBJ2-1	TGTGCCAGCAGCCAAGAAGGCAGGGTAAGCAATGAGCAGTTCTTC	CASSQEGRVSNEQFF
14	.	few	TRBV2	TRBJ1-5	TGTGCCAGCAGTCCTGTCACAGACAATCAGCCCCAGCATTTT	CASSPVTDNQPQHF
16	.	.	TRBV19	TRBJ1-5	TGTGCCAGTAGTGATGGAGGATGGTATAGCAATCAGCCCCAGCATTTT	CASSDGGWYSNQPQHF
14	TRBD1	.	TRBV7-2	TRBJ1-1	TGTGCCAGCAGCTTAGTACAGGGGGGCACTGAAGCTTTCTTT	CASSLVQGGTEAFF
17	TRBD2	.	TRBV7-2	TRBJ2-3	TGTGCCAGCAGCTTACGTTTAGCGGGAGGTAGCACAGATACGCAGTATTTT	CASSLRLAGGSTDTQYF
16	TRBD2	.	TRBV6-6	TRBJ2-7	TGTGCCAGCAGTTACTCGTTGCGGGGGTTTCCCTACGAGCAGTACTTC	CASSYSLRGFPYEQYF
17	.	.	TRBV9	TRBJ1-5	TGTGCCAGCAGCGTAGAGGGGTCAGGGGCGAGAGATCAGCCCCAGCATTTT	CASSVEGSGARDQPQHF
15	TRBD1	.	TRBV5-5	TRBJ2-3	TGTGCCAGCAGCTTGGTGGACAGGGAGAGCGATACGCAGTATTTT	CASSLVDRESDTQYF
14	TRBD1	.	TRBV6-2/TRBV6-3	TRBJ2-5	TGTGCCAGCAGCATGACAGGGTTCCAAGAGACCCAGTACTTC	CASSMTGFQETQYF
13	TRBD1	.	TRBV5-5	TRBJ1-1	TGTGCCAGCAGCTCCCGGGACAGGGGTTCAGCTTTCTTT	CASSSRDRGSAFF
15	.	few	TRBV19	TRBJ2-7	TGTGCCAGTAGCCAAGGACGGGGGAGCTCCTACGAGCAGTACTTC	CASSQGRGSSYEQYF
14	TRBD1	once	TRBV7-2	TRBJ2-7	TGTGCCAGCAGCCAGGACAGGGGGCGATACGAGCAGTACTTC	CASSQDRGRYEQYF
15	.	.	TRBV28	TRBJ2-3	TGTGCCAGCAGTCTGGGCCTGGCCAGCACAGATACGCAGTATTTT	CASSLGLASTDTQYF
15	TRBD1	once	TRBV5-6	TRBJ1-1	TGTGCCAGCAGCCCGAGGACAGGGAGGAACACTGAAGCTTTCTTT	CASSPRTGRNTEAFF
16	.	.	TRBV19	TRBJ1-3	TGTGCCAGTAGTACCACAGCACCCGGCTCTGGAAACACCATATATTTT	CASSTTAPGSGNTIYF
19	TRBD2	.	TRBV28	TRBJ2-3	TGTGCCAGCAGCCATGGAGGTCTAGCGGGAGTCGGGGTCACAGATACGCAGTATTTT	CASSHGGLAGVGVTDTQYF
13	.	.	TRBV7-3	TRBJ1-6	TGTGCCAGCAGCTCCTCAGGGGATTCACCCCTCCACTTT	CASSSSGDSPLHF
15	.	.	TRBV7-2	TRBJ2-7	TGTGCCAGCAGCTATTCTTCGGGAGACGCCTACGAGCAGTACTTC	CASSYSSGDAYEQYF
14	.	.	TRBV6-6	TRBJ2-5	TGTGCCAGCAGCCCCTCTCCGGGGGTCGAGACCCAGTACTTC	CASSPSPGVETQYF
15	TRBD1	.	TRBV19	TRBJ2-3	TGTGCCAGTAGTATAGGGACAGGGGGCACAGATACGCAGTATTTT	CASSIGTGGTDTQYF
15	TRBD2	many	TRBV7-9	TRBJ2-1	TGTGCCAGCAGCGCGGGACTAGCGTTAATTGATGAGCAGTTCTTC	CASSAGLALIDEQFF
15	.	.	TRBV13	TRBJ2-2	TGTGCCAGCAGCTTAGGCCTCCCGAACACCGGGGAGCTGTTTTTT	CASSLGLPNTGELFF
15	.	.	TRBV6-1	TRBJ1-2	TGTGCCAGCAGTGAACCCTGGGCTATACTGGGTGGCTACACCTTC	CASSEPWAILGGYTF
13	.	.	TRBV11-2	TRBJ1-1	TGTGCCAGCAGCCATTCAGGGTACACTGAAGCTTTCTTT	CASSHSGYTEAFF
12	.	.	TRBV28	TRBJ2-7	TGTGCCAGCAGCAGGGGTTACTACGAGCAGTACTTC	CASSRGYYEQYF
13	.	.	TRBV10-3	TRBJ1-2	TGTGCCATCAAGTGGTCCAGGGAGGATGGCTACACCTTC	CAIKWSREDGYTF
14	.	.	TRBV28	TRBJ2-5	TGTGCCAGCAGTTCGGCTGGACAGCAAGAGACCCAGTACTTC	CASSSAGQQETQYF
15	TRBD1	.	TRBV6-5	TRBJ2-2	TGTGCCATCAGCCTACAGGGGCCGGGGACCGGGGAGCTGTTTTTT	CAISLQGPGTGELFF
14	.	many	TRBV7-8	TRBJ2-2	TGTGCCAGCAAAAGGGGGGGGTCCACCGGGGAGCTGTTTTTT	CASKRGGSTGELFF
14	.	once	TRBV11-2	TRBJ2-5	TGTGCCAGCAGCTTCGGCCGGAGGGGAGAGACCCAGTACTTC	CASSFGRRGETQYF